The 20 T cell receptor beta chains presented below share a single source sample, sequenced in a study of blood T cells in healthy people across ages (dated by TCRdb to the mid-2010s). The library was produced with 5' RACE. Sequencer: Illumina HiSeq 2500. A second PCR of roughly 6 to 11 cycles was run with a J-beta primer mix and a sample-barcoded 5' primer. TCRdb reprocessed the public reads (quality trimming at Q25 with fastp, clone calling with MiXCR) and kept in-frame beta chains. All rows with the same CDR3 protein become a single entry with the most common DNA and genes. This sample gives some 900,000 distinct CDR3 sequences in total; 25% to 35% of them show up just once. Around 16% of the sample is in the top ten clones. Sequenced input: blood. The receptors stem from a woman aged 80 or over in good health.

This clonotype was picked up many times. The chain employs TRBV9 and TRBJ2-1, with 10 bases matching TRBD2. CDR3 length: 14 residues. J gave up 6 bases and V 2 bases, and 2 bases lay outside the gene matches. Per germline, CDR1 SGDLS and CDR2 YYNGEE. Written as DNA, the CDR3 is TGTGCCAGCAGCGTCAGCGGGGGGGTCAATGAGCAGTTCTTC. Protein: CASSVSGGVNEQFF.

About this clonotype itself: This could be a read error, since a much larger clone is one nucleotide away. This chain's CDR3 is CASSPWRVEQYF. The CDR3 nucleotides read TGTGCCAGCAGCCCCTGGAGGGTGGAGCAGTACTTC. The chain joins TRBV6-2 or TRBV6-3 to TRBJ2-5, with a weak D call TRBD2 (6 bases). V lost 6 bases and J lost 11, with 16 bases in between. The CDR3 runs 12 residues. Per the germline V gene, CDR1 is MNHEY and CDR2 is SVGEGT.

This clonotype occurred once. A much larger clone lies a single base off, so this may be a read error. J is TRBJ1-6 and V is TRBV20-1; D might be TRBD1 (5 bases). Germline CDR1 reads DFQATT; CDR2 reads SNEGSKA (reference sequence). The CDR3 extends over 16 amino acids. For the CDR3, the DNA is TGCAGTGCTAGAGATGGGGGAAGCTCCTATAATTCACACCTCCACTTT. This sequence encodes CSARDGGSSYNSHLHF.

In this sample, this clonotype turned up many times. The V call is TRBV4-3, the J call TRBJ1-4; D perhaps matches TRBD1 (5 bases). This CDR3 has 15 amino acids. Germline lookup yields CDR1 LGHNA and CDR2 YSLEER. Trimming took 4 bases from V and 5 from J, leaving 14 bases between them. The CDR3 region is CASSPDHYRNEKLFF. The CDR3 nucleotides are TGCGCCAGCAGCCCCGATCACTACAGGAATGAAAAACTGTTTTTT.

The chain links TRBV15 to TRBJ1-4, with 10 bases aligning to TRBD1. The CDR3 runs to 15 residues. Germline loops: CDR1 LNHNV, CDR2 YYDKDF (reference sequence). After removal of 8 bases from V and 7 bases from J, the junction contained 10 bases not matched to a gene. CDR3 amino acids: CATYDRGRFGEKLFF. The DNA for the CDR3 is TGTGCCACCTATGACAGGGGGCGGTTCGGTGAAAAACTGTTTTTT. Full variable domain (remainder filled in from reference TRBV15 and TRBJ1-4): DAMVIQNPRYQVTQFGKPVTLSCSQTLNHNVMYWYQQKSSQAPKLLFHYYDKDFNNEADTPDNFQSRRPNTSFCFLDIRSPGLGDTAMYLCATYDRGRFGEKLFFGSGTQLSVL.

This sequence joins TRBV2 and TRBJ1-6; D is possibly TRBD1 (5 bases). The CDR3 has 16 amino acids. CDR1 and CDR2 from the germline V gene are SNHLY and FYNNEI. V was shortened by 0 bases and J by 10 bases, with 16 bases between the two germline ends. The CDR3 sequence: CASSEAGPRVGSPLHF. In nucleotides, the CDR3 is TGTGCCAGCAGTGAAGCCGGGCCCAGGGTGGGATCACCCCTCCACTTT.

This clonotype has more than one count but fewer than ten. This chain uses TRBV5-5 with TRBJ1-4, with D possibly TRBD1 on 5 matching bases. CDR3 size: 16 residues. Germline CDR1 SGHKS, CDR2 YYEKEE (reference sequence). V was pared by 4 bases and J by 4 bases, with 17 bases between. CDR3 amino acids: CASSVGSRAFNEKLFF. The DNA for the CDR3 is TGTGCCAGCAGCGTAGGGAGCAGGGCGTTTAATGAAAAACTGTTTTTT.

The chain combines TRBV7-2 with TRBJ2-7; D is uncertain. V lost 5 bases to trimming and J lost 3 bases, with 17 bases between them. The CDR3 loop spans 15 amino acids. Germline CDR1 reads SGHTA; CDR2 reads FQGNSA. The CDR3 loop is CASSPQRGVGYEQYF. The DNA of the CDR3 is TGTGCCAGCAGCCCCCAGCGTGGGGTCGGCTACGAGCAGTACTTC.

J is TRBJ2-6 and V is TRBV29-1; D is unresolved. Per germline, CDR1 SQVTM and CDR2 ANQGSEA. The CDR3 contains 15 residues. Trimming removed 0 bases at V and 13 bases at J, with 19 bases between. This chain's CDR3 is CSVEEGWSAARVLTF. The CDR3 DNA reads TGCAGCGTTGAAGAAGGGTGGTCCGCCGCCAGGGTCCTGACTTTC. The full variable domain, with the rest looked up from reference TRBV29-1 and TRBJ2-6, is SAVISQKPSRDICQRGTSLTIQCQVDSQVTMMFWYRQQPGQSLTLIATANQGSEATYESGFVIDKFPISRPNLTFSTLTVSNMSPEDSSIYLCSVEEGWSAARVLTFGAGSRLTVL.

This clonotype has ten or more counts. V is TRBV29-1 and J is TRBJ2-3, with 8 bases matching TRBD1. This CDR3 contains 16 residues. Germline trimming cut 4 bases from V and 2 bases from J; bases unmatched to any gene: 11. CDR1 is SQVTM and CDR2 is ANQGSEA in the germline V gene. CDR3 amino acids: CSVGIDRGLYTDTQYF. CDR3 in DNA: TGCAGCGTTGGAATCGACAGGGGCCTATACACAGATACGCAGTATTTT.

About this clonotype: Given a much more abundant clone one base away, this may be a read error. The rearrangement joins TRBV10-3 to TRBJ2-4; the D is unclear. This CDR3 is 14 amino acids long. Germline lookup yields CDR1 ENHRY and CDR2 SYGVKD. CDR3 in amino acids: CAISPAIARNIQYF. DNA of the CDR3: TGTGCCATCAGTCCTGCTATAGCCAGAAACATTCAGTACTTC.

As regards this clonotype: A single base separates this from a much larger clone, so it may be a read error. Written as DNA, the CDR3 is TGTGCCAGCAGCTCAATTGCTCGGGAGCAGTACTTC. This sequence encodes CASSSIAREQYF. The V call is TRBV11-2, the J call TRBJ2-7; the D is unclear. Germline CDR1 reads SGHAT; CDR2 reads FQNNGV. The CDR3 has 12 amino acids. V lost 4 bases and J lost 7, with 11 bases in between.

This clonotype came up many times. The rearrangement links TRBV29-1 to TRBJ2-5, with a weak D call TRBD2 (6 bases). Trimming left V 6 bases short and J 5 bases short, with 19 bases between. The CDR3 is 14 residues long. The V gene's germline CDR1 is SQVTM and CDR2 ANQGSEA. CDR3 DNA sequence: TGCAGCGTAAACTGGGACTTACCGGGCGAGACCCAGTACTTC. Its translation is CSVNWDLPGETQYF.

This clonotype was detected ten times or more. CDR3 coding DNA: TGCAGTGCGAAGCAGGGTCTGCAGACCCAGTACTTC. This sequence encodes CSAKQGLQTQYF. The chain couples TRBV20-1 to TRBJ2-5; the D gene is possibly TRBD1 (5 bases). Trimming pared 6 bases from V and 6 bases from J, leaving 14 bases between. The CDR3 covers 12 residues. Germline V lookup: CDR1 DFQATT, CDR2 SNEGSKA (reference sequence).

This clonotype has a count of ten or more. V gene TRBV27 combines with J gene TRBJ2-6; D gene ambiguous. Looked up from germline, CDR1 is MNHEY and CDR2 is SMNVEV (reference sequence). V was pared by 5 bases and J by 1 base, with 9 bases between. This CDR3 spans 15 amino acids. The CDR3: CASSPLQSGANVLTF. The CDR3 DNA is TGTGCCAGCAGTCCACTCCAATCTGGGGCCAACGTCCTGACTTTC.

This clonotype was counted a few times. This sequence may be a read error, since a much larger clone differs from it by one base. The chain employs TRBV4-3 and TRBJ1-2; TRBD1 might be the D (5 bases). The CDR3 has 16 amino acids. V lost 1 base and J 1 base, leaving 13 bases between the germline ends. Germline values: CDR1 LGHNA, CDR2 YSLEER. In DNA form, the CDR3 reads TGCGCCAGCAGCCAAGTAGGGGCTGACTATAACTATGGCTACACCTTC. Translated, it gives CASSQVGADYNYGYTF.

This clonotype was detected many times. V is TRBV5-5 and J is TRBJ2-3, with D tentatively TRBD1 (5 bases). The CDR3 has 14 residues. Looked up from germline, CDR1 is SGHKS and CDR2 is YYEKEE (reference sequence). V was trimmed by 3 bases and J by 5 bases, leaving 13 bases between them. The DNA for the CDR3 is TGTGCCAGCAGCTCATCGGCAGGGATAGATACGCAGTATTTT. It specifies CASSSSAGIDTQYF.

There are many counts of this clonotype. This rearrangement joins TRBV6-2 or TRBV6-3 to TRBJ2-7; unclear D gene. The CDR3 consists of 14 residues. CDR1 and CDR2 (germline): MNHEY, SVGEGT. Trimming removed 2 bases from V and 5 bases from J, with 13 bases in between. CDR3 in amino acids: CASSYGGLGNEQYF. The CDR3 DNA reads TGTGCCAGCAGTTACGGCGGTTTGGGGAACGAGCAGTACTTC.

The chain employs TRBV4-2 and TRBJ1-4; 9 bases are a match to TRBD1. CDR3 length equals 17 residues. The germline V gene encodes CDR1 LGHNA and CDR2 YNFKEQ. V shed 4 bases and J 8 bases; nucleotides not matched to a gene: 14. The CDR3 coding sequence is TGTGCCAGCAGCCCAAGTGGACCGGGACAGGGTTGGGAAAAACTGTTTTTT. Protein product: CASSPSGPGQGWEKLFF.

This clonotype was counted between two and nine times. V gene TRBV7-3 combines with J gene TRBJ2-5; D tentatively reads TRBD1 or TRBD2 (5 bases each). The J call is in doubt because the DNA end fits TRBJ2-7 better. Germline CDR1 SGHTA, CDR2 FQGTGA. The CDR3 has 14 amino acids. CDR3: CASSLEGQSYEQYF. The CDR3 nucleotides are TGTGCCAGCAGCTTAGAGGGGCAGTCCTACGAGCAGTACTTC.